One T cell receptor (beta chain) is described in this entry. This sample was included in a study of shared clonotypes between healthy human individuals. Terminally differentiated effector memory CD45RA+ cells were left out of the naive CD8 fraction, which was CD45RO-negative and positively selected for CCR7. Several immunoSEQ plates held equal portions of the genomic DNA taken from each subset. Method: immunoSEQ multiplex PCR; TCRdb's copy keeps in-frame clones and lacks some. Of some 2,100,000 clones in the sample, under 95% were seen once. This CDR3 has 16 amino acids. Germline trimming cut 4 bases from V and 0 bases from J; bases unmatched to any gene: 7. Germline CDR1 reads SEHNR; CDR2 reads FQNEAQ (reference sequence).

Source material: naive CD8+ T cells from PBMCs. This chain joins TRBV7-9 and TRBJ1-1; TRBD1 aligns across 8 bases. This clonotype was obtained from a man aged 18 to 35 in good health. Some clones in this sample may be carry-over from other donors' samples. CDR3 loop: CASSYNRGVMNTEAFF. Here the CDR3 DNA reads TGTGCCAGCAGCTACAACAGGGGGGTCATGAACACTGAAGCTTTCTTT.